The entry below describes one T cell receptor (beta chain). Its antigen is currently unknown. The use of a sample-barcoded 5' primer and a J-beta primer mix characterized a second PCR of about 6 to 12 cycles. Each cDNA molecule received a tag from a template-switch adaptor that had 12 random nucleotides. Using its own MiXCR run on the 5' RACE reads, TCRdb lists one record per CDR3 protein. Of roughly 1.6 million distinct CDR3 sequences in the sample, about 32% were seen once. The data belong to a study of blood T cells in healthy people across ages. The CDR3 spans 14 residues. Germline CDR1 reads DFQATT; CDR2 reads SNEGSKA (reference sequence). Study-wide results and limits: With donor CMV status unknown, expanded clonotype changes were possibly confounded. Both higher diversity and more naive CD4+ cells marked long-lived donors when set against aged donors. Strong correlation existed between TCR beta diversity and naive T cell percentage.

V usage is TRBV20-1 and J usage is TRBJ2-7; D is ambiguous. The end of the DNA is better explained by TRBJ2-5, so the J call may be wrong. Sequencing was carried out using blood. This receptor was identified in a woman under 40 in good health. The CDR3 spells CSATRTEPPETQYF. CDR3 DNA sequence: TGCAGTGCTACGCGGACCGAACCCCCGGAGACCCAGTACTTC.